Presented here are 24 T cell receptor beta chains from one specimen sequenced in a study of regulatory dendritic cells for organ transplantation. Assay: immunoSEQ multiplex PCR; the TCRdb copy retains only in-frame clones and omits some. The data hold 30,000 to 40,000 clones, with about 88% observed a single time. Sequencing was performed on naive CD4+ T cells from blood. Subset here: CD45RA+ naive T cells. All receptors derive from a human donor in good health.

V usage is TRBV19 and J usage is TRBJ1-5; TRBD1 aligns across 7 bases. In germline, CDR1 is LNHDA, CDR2 SQIVND (reference sequence). The J segment lost 4 bases and the V segment lost 3 bases, leaving 12 bases of the junction unmatched. This CDR3 comprises 17 residues. Here the CDR3 DNA reads TGTGCCAGTAGTATCGGACAGGCCCAGAGGAAGAATCAGCCCCAGCATTTT. Translating it yields CASSIGQAQRKNQPQHF.

V is TRBV12-5 and J is TRBJ2-5; 12 bases map to TRBD2. The germline gives CDR1 LGHNT, CDR2 FRNRAP. The CDR3 is 18 amino acids. After removal of 4 bases from V and 4 bases from J, the junction contained 13 bases not matched to a gene. CDR3 amino acids: CASGYTGLAGGPRETQYF. DNA for the CDR3: TGTGCTAGTGGTTACACGGGGCTAGCGGGGGGGCCACGAGAGACCCAGTACTTC. Supplemented by reference TRBV12-5 and TRBJ2-5, the full variable domain reads DARVTQTPRHKVTEMGQEVTMRCQPILGHNTVFWYRQTMMQGLELLAYFRNRAPLDDSGMPKDRFSAEMPDATLATLKIQPSEPRDSAVYFCASGYTGLAGGPRETQYFGPGTRLLVL.

The rearrangement uses TRBV6-5 and TRBJ1-2; TRBD1 aligns across 8 bases. J was trimmed by 5 bases and V by 2 bases; bases with no gene match: 4. Germline CDR1 reads MNHEY; CDR2 reads SVGAGI. The CDR3 is 14 amino acids. The CDR3, as DNA: TGTGCCAGCAGTTACGGACAGGGAGTATATGGCTACACCTTC. It is translated as CASSYGQGVYGYTF.

V is TRBV5-6 and J is TRBJ2-1; the match to TRBD2 covers 12 bases. Per germline, CDR1 SGHDT and CDR2 YYEEEE. The length of the CDR3 is 15 residues. Trimming at V came to 0 bases and at J to 6 bases, leaving 1 base not matched to a gene. The CDR3 DNA follows: TGTGCCAGCAGCTTGGCGGGACTAGCGGGCAATGAGCAGTTCTTC. It codes for CASSLAGLAGNEQFF.

The V gene is TRBV7-2, the J gene TRBJ2-3, with 9 bases lining up with TRBD2. Germline CDR1 SGHTA, CDR2 FQGNSA. CDR3 length: 16 residues. The J segment lost 5 bases and the V segment lost 0 bases, leaving 6 bases of the junction unmatched. The CDR3 reads CASSLARGGPGDTQYF. The CDR3 DNA is TGTGCCAGCAGCTTAGCGCGGGGGGGCCCCGGAGATACGCAGTATTTT.

The chain links TRBV4-3 to TRBJ1-2; possibly TRBD1 for D (5 bases). CDR3 length equals 16 residues. The germline V and J ends were trimmed by 0 bases and 2 bases, with 13 bases remaining between them. Germline-derived CDR1 and CDR2 are LGHNA and YSLEER. CDR3 residues: CASSQEQAIPNYGYTF. Here the CDR3 DNA reads TGCGCCAGCAGCCAAGAACAGGCCATCCCGAACTATGGCTACACCTTC.

This clone appeared a few times. The CDR3 region is CASSVNQPQHF. CDR3 coding DNA: TGTGCCAGCAGTGTCAATCAGCCCCAGCATTTT. The rearrangement uses TRBV6-1 and TRBJ1-5; D ambiguous. Germline lookup yields CDR1 MNHNS and CDR2 SASEGT. The V gene lost 4 bases and the J gene lost 3 bases, with 1 base spanning the gap. The CDR3 is 11 residues long.

The gene calls are TRBV29-1 and TRBJ2-7; no clear D gene. In germline, CDR1 is SQVTM, CDR2 ANQGSEA. The CDR3 is made up of 10 amino acids. The V end was cut by 4 bases, the J end by 5 bases, with 6 bases between. The DNA for the CDR3 is TGCAGCGTTGCCGATCACGAGCAGTACTTC. This translates into CSVADHEQYF.

This chain joins TRBV6-1 and TRBJ2-7; D might be TRBD2 (5 bases). Germline lookup yields CDR1 MNHNS and CDR2 SASEGT. The CDR3 extends over 16 amino acids. The V gene lost 2 bases and the J gene lost 3 bases, with 17 bases spanning the gap. The CDR3 DNA sequence: TGTGCCAGCAGTGAATCATCATGGACGGCGGGCTACGAGCAGTACTTC. It is translated as CASSESSWTAGYEQYF.

The chain employs TRBV2 and TRBJ2-1; D remains ambiguous. The germline gives CDR1 SNHLY, CDR2 FYNNEI. Deletions cut 4 bases from V and 0 bases from J, with 10 bases between. The length of the CDR3 is 15 residues. The CDR3 is CASSAEASSYNEQFF. For the CDR3, the DNA is TGTGCCAGCAGTGCGGAAGCGAGCTCCTACAATGAGCAGTTCTTC.

The chain is built from TRBV19 and TRBJ2-7, with a tentative D call TRBD1 (5 bases). The CDR3 runs to 14 residues. V was trimmed by 7 bases and J by 0 bases, leaving 13 bases between them. Germline V CDR1 and CDR2: LNHDA, SQIVND (reference sequence). Here the CDR3 DNA reads TGTGCCAGTAAGGGCGGAGACAGCTCCTACGAGCAGTACTTC. This encodes CASKGGDSSYEQYF. The full variable domain, its missing parts supplied by reference TRBV19 and TRBJ2-7, is DGGITQSPKYLFRKEGQNVTLSCEQNLNHDAMYWYRQDPGQGLRLIYYSQIVNDFQKGDIAEGYSVSREKKESFPLTVTSAQKNPTAFYLCASKGGDSSYEQYFGPGTRLTVT.

This chain connects TRBV6-6 to TRBJ1-2, with TRBD1 matching 7 bases. Per the germline V gene, CDR1 is MNHNY and CDR2 is SVGAGI (reference sequence). This CDR3 has 14 amino acids. V lost 5 bases and J lost 1; bases outside the gene matches: 4. The CDR3 nucleotides are TGTGCCAGCAGTCGGGACAGAGTTAACTATGGCTACACCTTC. Translated: CASSRDRVNYGYTF.

The chain is built from TRBV5-1 and TRBJ1-1; TRBD1 might be the D (6 bases). The CDR3 consists of 16 residues. V lost 0 bases and J 1 base, leaving 13 bases between the germline ends. CDR1 is SGHRS, CDR2 YFSETQ, per germline. The CDR3 loop is CASSLGLLQGNTEAFF. Here the CDR3 DNA reads TGCGCCAGCAGCTTGGGCCTTCTACAGGGGAACACTGAAGCTTTCTTT. The variable domain in full, completed from reference TRBV5-1 and TRBJ1-1, reads KAGVTQTPRYLIKTRGQQVTLSCSPISGHRSVSWYQQTPGQGLQFLFEYFSETQRNKGNFPGRFSGRQFSNSRSEMNVSTLELGDSALYLCASSLGLLQGNTEAFFGQGTRLTVV.

J is TRBJ2-7 and V is TRBV28; 7 bases line up with TRBD1. Germline V gives CDR1 MDHEN, CDR2 SYDVKM. The CDR3 loop spans 19 amino acids. With V trimmed by 5 bases and J by 3 bases, 22 bases remained unmatched. For the CDR3, the DNA is TGTGCCAGCAGTACGGGACAGCCGGAGCAAGGCCCAAGGGACTACGAGCAGTACTTC. Its translation is CASSTGQPEQGPRDYEQYF.

As DNA, the CDR3 is TGTGCCAGCAGGCTTCTAGGGGGCTGGTGGACTGAAGCTTTCTTT. Translating it yields CASRLLGGWWTEAFF. J is TRBJ1-1 and V is TRBV5-4; 7 positions agree with TRBD1. Trimming at V came to 5 bases and at J to 5 bases, leaving 12 bases not matched to a gene. The CDR3 extends over 15 amino acids. Germline lookup yields CDR1 SGHNT and CDR2 YYREEE (reference sequence).

The chain carries TRBV5-1 and TRBJ2-6; D ambiguous. This CDR3 comprises 13 residues. Trimming took off 4 bases at V and 3 bases at J, with 5 bases between the two ends. Germline loops: CDR1 SGHRS, CDR2 YFSETQ. The CDR3 reads CASSPSGANVLTF. In nucleotides, the CDR3 is TGCGCCAGCAGCCCCAGTGGGGCCAACGTCCTGACTTTC.

V gene TRBV5-4 combines with J gene TRBJ2-6, with D maybe TRBD2 (5 bases). CDR1 SGHNT and CDR2 YYREEE come from the germline V gene (reference sequence). Trimming removed 6 bases at V and 0 bases at J, with 16 bases between. The CDR3 spans 17 residues. CDR3 sequence: CASNFIPEVSGANVLTF. CDR3 bases: TGTGCCAGCAACTTCATTCCGGAGGTCTCTGGGGCCAACGTCCTGACTTTC.

The V and J genes are TRBV30 and TRBJ2-7, with unresolved D. This CDR3 has 15 amino acids. The ends were cut back, 3 bases at V and 0 bases at J, with 15 bases in the middle. Germline V lookup: CDR1 GTSNPN, CDR2 SVGIG (reference sequence). This chain's CDR3 is CAWRPGRILSYEQYF. The CDR3 coding sequence is TGTGCCTGGAGGCCGGGCCGGATCCTCTCCTACGAGCAGTACTTC.

V and J are TRBV18 and TRBJ1-1, with 8 bases lining up with TRBD1. The CDR3 runs 15 residues. From germline, CDR1 is KGHSH and CDR2 LQKENI. The trim removed 3 bases at V and 4 bases at J, leaving 7 bases unmatched. The CDR3 nucleotides are TGTGCCAGCTCACCTCTCCTTGACAGGGGCACTGAAGCTTTCTTT. The encoded protein is CASSPLLDRGTEAFF.

This clone was seen once. The chain carries TRBV28 and TRBJ2-1; D is uncertain. The V end was cut by 2 bases, the J end by 2 bases, with 13 bases between. Germline V gene sequence: CDR1 MDHEN, CDR2 SYDVKM. The CDR3 contains 16 residues. In DNA form, the CDR3 reads TGTGCCAGCAGTTTAGTTAGTGGTCGGGCCTACAATGAGCAGTTCTTC. Translation gives CASSLVSGRAYNEQFF.

The rearrangement joins TRBV27 to TRBJ2-4; D assignment may be TRBD1 or TRBD2 (5 bases each). With 4 bases removed from V and 13 bases from J, the gap between germline ends came to 20 bases. The CDR3 loop spans 14 amino acids. Germline CDR1 and CDR2: MNHEY and SMNVEV (reference sequence). The CDR3: CASSSPNRDPRQYF. In DNA form, the CDR3 reads TGTGCCAGCAGTTCTCCGAACCGGGACCCCCGGCAGTACTTC.

The chain couples TRBV5-1 to TRBJ1-1; a possible D gene is TRBD1 (6 bases). The germline V gene has CDR1 SGHRS and CDR2 YFSETQ. V lost 5 bases to trimming and J lost 2 bases, with 7 bases between them. The CDR3 covers 12 residues. Written as DNA, the CDR3 is TGCGCCAGCAGGGGGGGCAACACTGAAGCTTTCTTT. This encodes CASRGGNTEAFF. Supplemented by reference TRBV5-1 and TRBJ1-1, the full variable domain reads KAGVTQTPRYLIKTRGQQVTLSCSPISGHRSVSWYQQTPGQGLQFLFEYFSETQRNKGNFPGRFSGRQFSNSRSEMNVSTLELGDSALYLCASRGGNTEAFFGQGTRLTVV.

This clone came up a few times. This sequence joins TRBV7-2 and TRBJ1-1, with a tentative D call TRBD1 (5 bases). Germline V gene sequence: CDR1 SGHTA, CDR2 FQGNSA. Trimming removed 5 bases at V and 7 bases at J, with 11 bases between. The CDR3 has 12 residues. CDR3 protein: CASSLRDGEAFF. The CDR3 bases are TGTGCCAGCAGCCTACGGGACGGTGAAGCTTTCTTT.

The chain couples TRBV5-3 to TRBJ2-7; D is uncertain. TRBV5-3 falls under the ORF class, with uncertain function. The CDR3 loop spans 11 amino acids. Trimming stripped 2 bases from V and 7 bases from J, with 7 bases between. The chain's CDR3 is CARSFRREQYF. Here the CDR3 DNA reads TGTGCCAGAAGCTTCAGGCGAGAGCAGTACTTC.